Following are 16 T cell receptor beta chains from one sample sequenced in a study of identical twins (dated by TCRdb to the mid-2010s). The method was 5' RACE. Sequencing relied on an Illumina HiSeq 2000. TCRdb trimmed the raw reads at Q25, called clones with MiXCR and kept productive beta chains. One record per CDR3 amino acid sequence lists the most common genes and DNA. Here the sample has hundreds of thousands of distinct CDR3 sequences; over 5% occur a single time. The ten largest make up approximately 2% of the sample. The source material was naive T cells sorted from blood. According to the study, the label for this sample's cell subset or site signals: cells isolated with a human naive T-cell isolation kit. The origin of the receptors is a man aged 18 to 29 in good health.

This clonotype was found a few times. In DNA, the CDR3 is TGTGCCAGCAGCTTCGGGGCCGGGAGGGCCACAGATACGCAGTATTTT. Its translation is CASSFGAGRATDTQYF. The chain recombines TRBV5-4 with TRBJ2-3; 8 bases agree with TRBD2. J was trimmed by 2 bases and V by 2 bases; bases with no gene match: 7. The CDR3 has 16 residues. The germline V gene encodes CDR1 SGHNT and CDR2 YYREEE (reference sequence).

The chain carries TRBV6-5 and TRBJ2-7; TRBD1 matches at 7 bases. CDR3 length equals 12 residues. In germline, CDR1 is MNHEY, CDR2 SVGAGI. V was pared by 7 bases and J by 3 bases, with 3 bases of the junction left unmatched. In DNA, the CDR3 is TGTGCCAGCAAAACAGGGGTCTACGAGCAGTACTTC. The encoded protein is CASKTGVYEQYF.

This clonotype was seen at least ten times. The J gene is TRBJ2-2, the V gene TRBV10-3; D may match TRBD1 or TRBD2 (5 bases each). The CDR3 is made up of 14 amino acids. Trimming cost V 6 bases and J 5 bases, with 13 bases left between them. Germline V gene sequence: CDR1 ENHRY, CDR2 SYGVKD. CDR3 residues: CAIRSGPGTGELFF. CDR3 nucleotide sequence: TGTGCCATCAGGTCGGGGCCAGGGACCGGGGAGCTGTTTTTT.

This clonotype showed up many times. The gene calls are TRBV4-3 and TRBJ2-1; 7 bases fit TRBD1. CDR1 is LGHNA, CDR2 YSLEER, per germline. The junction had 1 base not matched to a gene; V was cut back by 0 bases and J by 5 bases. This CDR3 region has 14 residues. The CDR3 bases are TGCGCCAGCAGCCAAGAAACAGGGGACAATGAGCAGTTCTTC. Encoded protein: CASSQETGDNEQFF.

CDR3 loop: CASRSAYNEQFF. In nucleotides, the CDR3 is TGTGCCAGCAGGTCGGCATACAATGAGCAGTTCTTC. The chain joins TRBV7-3 to TRBJ2-1, with D unclear. CDR3 length: 12 amino acids. Germline V CDR1 and CDR2: SGHTA, FQGTGA. Trimming left V 6 bases short and J 4 bases short, with 7 bases between.

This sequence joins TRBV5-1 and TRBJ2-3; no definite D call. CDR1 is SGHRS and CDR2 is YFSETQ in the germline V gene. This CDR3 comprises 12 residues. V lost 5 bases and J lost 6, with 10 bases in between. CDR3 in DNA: TGCGCCAGCAGGGATGGAGAGGATACGCAGTATTTT. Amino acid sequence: CASRDGEDTQYF.

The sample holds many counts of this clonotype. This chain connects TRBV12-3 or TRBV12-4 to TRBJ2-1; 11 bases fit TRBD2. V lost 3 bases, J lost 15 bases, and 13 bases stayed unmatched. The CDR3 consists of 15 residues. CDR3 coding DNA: TGTGCCAGCAGTTTTTCCGGGACTAGCGGAAAGGGCGGGTTCTTC. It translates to CASSFSGTSGKGGFF.

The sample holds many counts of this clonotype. The CDR3 DNA reads as TGTGCCAGCAGTTTTGGTAGCGAGCAGTACTTC. It translates to CASSFGSEQYF. The V and J genes are TRBV12-3 or TRBV12-4 and TRBJ2-7; D not resolved. Deletions cut 3 bases from V and 6 bases from J, with 6 bases between. This CDR3 is built from 11 residues.

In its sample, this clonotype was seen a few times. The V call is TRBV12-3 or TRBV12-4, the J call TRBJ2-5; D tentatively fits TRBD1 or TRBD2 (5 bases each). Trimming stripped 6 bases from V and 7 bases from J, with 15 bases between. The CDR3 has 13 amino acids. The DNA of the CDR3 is TGTGCCAGCAGCTATGCGATCGGGGCGACCCAGTACTTC. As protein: CASSYAIGATQYF.

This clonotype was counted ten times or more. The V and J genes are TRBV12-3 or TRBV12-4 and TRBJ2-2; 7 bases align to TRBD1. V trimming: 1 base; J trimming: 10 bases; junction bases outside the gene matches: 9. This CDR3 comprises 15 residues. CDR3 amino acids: CASSLEATGTAELFF. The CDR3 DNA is TGTGCCAGCAGTTTAGAAGCCACCGGGACAGCGGAGCTGTTTTTT.

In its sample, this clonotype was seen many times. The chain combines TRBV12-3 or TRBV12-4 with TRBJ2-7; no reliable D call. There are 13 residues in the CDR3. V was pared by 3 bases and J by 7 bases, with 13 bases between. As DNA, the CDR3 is TGTGCCAGCAGTTTTGGTGGCTTTGGAGAGCAGTACTTC. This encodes CASSFGGFGEQYF.

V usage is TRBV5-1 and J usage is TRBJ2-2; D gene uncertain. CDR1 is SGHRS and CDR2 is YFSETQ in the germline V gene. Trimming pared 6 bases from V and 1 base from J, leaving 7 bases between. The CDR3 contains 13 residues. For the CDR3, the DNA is TGCGCCAGCACTCCAAAGAACACCGGGGAGCTGTTTTTT. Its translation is CASTPKNTGELFF.

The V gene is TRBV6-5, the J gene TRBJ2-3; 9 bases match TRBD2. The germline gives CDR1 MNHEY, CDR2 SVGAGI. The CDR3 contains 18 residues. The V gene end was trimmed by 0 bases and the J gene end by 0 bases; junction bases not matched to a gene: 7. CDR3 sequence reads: CASSYSTSGATSTDTQYF. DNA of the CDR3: TGTGCCAGCAGTTACTCGACTAGCGGAGCTACTAGCACAGATACGCAGTATTTT.

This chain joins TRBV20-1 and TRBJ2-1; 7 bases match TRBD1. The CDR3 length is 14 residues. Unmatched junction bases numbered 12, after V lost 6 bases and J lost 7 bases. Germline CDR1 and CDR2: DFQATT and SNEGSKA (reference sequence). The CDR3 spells CSATTGNRGNEQFF. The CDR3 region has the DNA TGCAGTGCGACGACAGGGAATAGGGGGAATGAGCAGTTCTTC.

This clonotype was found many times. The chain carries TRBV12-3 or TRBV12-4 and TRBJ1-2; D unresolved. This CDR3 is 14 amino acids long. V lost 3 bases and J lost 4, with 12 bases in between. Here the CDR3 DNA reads TGTGCCAGCAGTTTGAGCTCCCTCGGCTATGGCTACACCTTC. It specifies CASSLSSLGYGYTF.

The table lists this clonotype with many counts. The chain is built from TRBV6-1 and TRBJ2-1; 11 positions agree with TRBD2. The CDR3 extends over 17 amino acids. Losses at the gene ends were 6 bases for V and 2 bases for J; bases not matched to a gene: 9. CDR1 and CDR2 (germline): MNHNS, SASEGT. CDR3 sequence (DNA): TGTGCCAGCAGCAATGGACTAGCGGGCCATACCTACAATGAGCAGTTCTTC. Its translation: CASSNGLAGHTYNEQFF.